A selection of T cell receptor beta chains follows, all from one sample in a study of blood T cells in healthy people across ages. TCRdb recomputed calls from the 5' RACE reads with MiXCR, one row per CDR3 protein. In the table there are hundreds of thousands of distinct CDR3 sequences, 20% to 30% of which are singletons. This sample was shared with a second study, whose subject was T cells of mothers and their children.

The sample comprised blood. These receptors were collected from a boy under 18 in good health. Each CDR3 is given with its conserved first and last residue. A D gene is named only where the DNA matches it firmly. Size tells how often a clone was seen (once, few, many) or the class of an expanded clone, and some rows leave it out.

size | length | J | V | D | CDR3 | DNA
few | 12 | TRBJ2-7 | TRBV3-1 | - | CASSQEPYEQYF | TGTGCCAGCAGCCAAGAACCCTACGAGCAGTACTTC
- | 18 | TRBJ2-3 | TRBV6-1 | TRBD2 | CASRSVPGLAGGADTQYF | TGTGCCAGCAGATCCGTCCCGGGACTAGCGGGGGGCGCAGATACGCAGTATTTT
few | 17 | TRBJ2-5 | TRBV12-3/TRBV12-4 | - | CASSFTRGSFGGKTQYF | TGTGCCAGCAGTTTTACCAGGGGCTCCTTCGGGGGGAAGACCCAGTACTTC
few | 10 | TRBJ1-4 | TRBV29-1 | - | CSVGDEKLFF | TGCAGCGTGGGGGATGAAAAACTGTTTTTT
- | 14 | TRBJ1-5 | TRBV3-1 | - | CASSQVAGNQPQHF | TGTGCCAGCAGCCAAGTCGCGGGCAATCAGCCCCAGCATTTT
few | 14 | TRBJ1-4 | TRBV7-9 | - | CASSLAGGGEKLFF | TGTGCCAGCAGCTTAGCAGGGGGAGGTGAAAAACTGTTTTTT
- | 14 | TRBJ2-5 | TRBV7-9 | TRBD1 | CASRDRGGLETQYF | TGTGCCAGCAGAGACAGGGGGGGTTTGGAGACCCAGTACTTC
- | 18 | TRBJ2-1 | TRBV12-3/TRBV12-4 | TRBD2 | CASSPETGSGGSYNEQFF | TGTGCCAGCAGTCCTGAGACGGGTAGCGGGGGGTCCTACAATGAGCAGTTCTTC
few | 13 | TRBJ1-5 | TRBV29-1 | TRBD1 | CSVGDRGDRPQHF | TGCAGCGTTGGAGACAGGGGCGATCGGCCCCAGCATTTT
few | 17 | TRBJ1-5 | TRBV7-2 | - | CARPGSRAWGGNQPQHF | TGTGCCCGACCTGGGAGCCGTGCGTGGGGCGGCAATCAGCCCCAGCATTTT
- | 14 | TRBJ2-5 | TRBV4-1 | - | CASSQVRGRLGQYF | TGCGCCAGCAGCCAAGTGAGGGGCCGCTTAGGGCAGTACTTC
- | 18 | TRBJ2-7 | TRBV20-1 | TRBD1 | CSAIGPGTGKDLSYEQYF | TGCAGTGCTATAGGTCCCGGGACAGGGAAGGACCTCTCCTACGAGCAGTACTTC
few | 15 | TRBJ2-2 | TRBV6-5 | - | CASSYGGTGTGELFF | TGTGCCAGCAGTTACGGGGGAACAGGGACCGGGGAGCTGTTTTTT
- | 12 | TRBJ2-1 | TRBV9 | TRBD1 | CASAGTGVEQFF | TGTGCCAGCGCGGGGACAGGGGTCGAGCAGTTCTTC
- | 14 | TRBJ2-5 | TRBV24-1 | - | CATSDPSLQETQYF | TGTGCCACCAGTGATCCGTCCCTCCAAGAGACCCAGTACTTC
- | 15 | TRBJ1-5 | TRBV7-2 | - | CASSLRRGPMQPQHF | TGTGCCAGCAGCTTACGGCGGGGGCCGATGCAGCCCCAGCATTTT
- | 15 | TRBJ1-6 | TRBV12-3/TRBV12-4 | TRBD1 | CASSQQGALRSPLHF | TGTGCCAGCAGTCAACAGGGGGCTCTTCGTTCACCCCTCCACTTT
once | 18 | TRBJ2-3 | TRBV20-1 | TRBD2 | CSARGGLAGGASTDTQYF | TGCAGTGCTAGAGGCGGACTAGCGGGCGGGGCTAGCACAGATACGCAGTATTTT
few | 15 | TRBJ2-1 | TRBV2 | TRBD2 | CASSELAGGGGEQFF | TGTGCCAGCAGTGAACTAGCGGGGGGGGGTGGTGAGCAGTTCTTC
few | 14 | TRBJ2-1 | TRBV11-2 | TRBD2 | CASRRGGRDNEQFF | TGTGCCAGCCGGCGGGGGGGCCGCGACAATGAGCAGTTCTTC
- | 13 | TRBJ2-7 | TRBV20-1 | - | CSASLVQGYEQYF | TGCAGTGCCTCCCTTGTCCAGGGCTACGAGCAGTACTTC
- | 13 | TRBJ1-2 | TRBV6-6 | - | CASSPGQRGGYTF | TGTGCCAGCAGTCCTGGACAGCGAGGTGGCTACACCTTC
- | 14 | TRBJ2-2 | TRBV7-3 | - | CASSVPGSTGELFF | TGTGCCAGCAGCGTTCCGGGGAGCACCGGGGAGCTGTTTTTT
- | 13 | TRBJ2-1 | TRBV14 | - | CASSRKAGAKQFF | TGTGCCAGCAGCCGCAAGGCGGGGGCAAAGCAGTTCTTC
- | 14 | TRBJ2-1 | TRBV5-1 | - | CASSFDSPYNEQFF | TGCGCCAGCAGCTTCGACAGTCCCTACAATGAGCAGTTCTTC
- | 13 | TRBJ1-1 | TRBV29-1 | - | CSLGRGPNTEAFF | TGCAGCCTCGGTCGGGGGCCCAACACTGAAGCTTTCTTT
- | 13 | TRBJ2-5 | TRBV25-1 | - | CASSWGGRQTQYF | TGTGCCAGCAGTTGGGGGGGGCGGCAGACCCAGTACTTC
- | 16 | TRBJ2-2 | TRBV28 | TRBD2 | CASSLFRGGHTGELFF | TGTGCCAGCAGTTTATTTCGGGGGGGGCACACCGGGGAGCTGTTTTTT
many | 12 | TRBJ2-5 | TRBV28 | - | CASSSPGETQYF | TGTGCCAGCAGTAGCCCGGGGGAGACCCAGTACTTC
once | 16 | TRBJ1-4 | TRBV6-1 | TRBD1 | CASSENFRGESEKLFF | TGTGCCAGCAGTGAAAACTTCAGGGGGGAATCTGAAAAACTGTTTTTT
few | 13 | TRBJ2-1 | TRBV7-3 | - | CARSPGGGNEQFF | TGTGCCAGGAGCCCCGGGGGTGGCAATGAGCAGTTCTTC
- | 17 | TRBJ2-6 | TRBV5-1 | - | CASSLGAGISGANVLTF | TGCGCCAGCAGCTTGGGGGCAGGAATCTCTGGGGCCAACGTCCTGACTTTC
- | 15 | TRBJ1-4 | TRBV28 | - | CASSLQGGVNEKLFF | TGTGCCAGCAGTTTACAAGGAGGGGTTAATGAAAAACTGTTTTTT
- | 15 | TRBJ2-3 | TRBV7-2 | TRBD2 | CASSPLGGGTDTQYF | TGTGCCAGCAGCCCCCTCGGGGGGGGCACAGATACGCAGTATTTT
- | 14 | TRBJ1-2 | TRBV20-1 | - | CSANRVTDYYGYTF | TGCAGTGCCAATAGGGTGACGGACTACTATGGCTACACCTTC
few | 15 | TRBJ1-4 | TRBV20-1 | - | CSAREPTGTNEKLFF | TGCAGTGCTAGAGAGCCGACAGGAACTAATGAAAAACTGTTTTTT
many | 15 | TRBJ1-2 | TRBV7-3 | - | CASSPDGGANYGYTF | TGTGCCAGCAGCCCCGATGGGGGGGCGAACTATGGCTACACCTTC
few | 18 | TRBJ2-5 | TRBV21-1 | - | CASSMGGHRRCIWETQYF | TGTGCCAGCAGCATGGGGGGGCATCGGCGGTGCATTTGGGAGACCCAGTACTTC
few | 16 | TRBJ2-1 | TRBV28 | TRBD2 | CASSSAGTSFYNEQFF | TGTGCCAGCAGTTCCGCCGGGACTAGTTTTTACAATGAGCAGTTCTTC
- | 14 | TRBJ2-5 | TRBV7-9 | TRBD2 | CASSPWEGRETQYF | TGTGCCAGCAGCCCCTGGGAGGGGAGAGAGACCCAGTACTTC
- | 13 | TRBJ2-1 | TRBV3-1 | TRBD2 | CASSRIQGTSQFF | TGTGCCAGCAGCCGAATACAGGGGACTAGCCAGTTCTTC
- | 13 | TRBJ2-7 | TRBV20-1 | TRBD2 | CSAPAGRSYEQYF | TGCAGTGCTCCAGCGGGGCGCTCCTACGAGCAGTACTTC
- | 13 | TRBJ2-7 | TRBV29-1 | - | CSVEDRVNYEQYF | TGCAGCGTTGAAGACAGGGTTAACTACGAGCAGTACTTC
few | 15 | TRBJ2-1 | TRBV5-1 | - | CASRPDVTGDNEQFF | TGCGCCAGCAGGCCCGATGTGACGGGGGACAATGAGCAGTTCTTC